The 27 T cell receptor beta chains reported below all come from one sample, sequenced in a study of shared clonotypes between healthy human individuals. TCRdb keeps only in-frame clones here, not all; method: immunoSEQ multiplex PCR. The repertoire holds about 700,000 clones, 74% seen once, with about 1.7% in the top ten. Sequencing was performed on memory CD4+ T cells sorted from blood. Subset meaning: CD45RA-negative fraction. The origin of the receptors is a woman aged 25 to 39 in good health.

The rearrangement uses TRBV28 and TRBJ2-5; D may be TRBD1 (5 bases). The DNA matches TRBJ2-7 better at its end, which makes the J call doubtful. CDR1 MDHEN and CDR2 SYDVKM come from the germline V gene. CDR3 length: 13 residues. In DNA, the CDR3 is TGTGCCAGCAGGGGTAAGGGGCCCTACGAGCAGTACTTC. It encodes CASRGKGPYEQYF.

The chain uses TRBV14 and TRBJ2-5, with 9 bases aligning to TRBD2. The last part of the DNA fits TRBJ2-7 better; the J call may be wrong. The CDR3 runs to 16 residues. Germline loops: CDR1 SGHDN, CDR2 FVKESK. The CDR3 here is CASSQNLAGWAYEQYF. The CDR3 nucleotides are TGTGCCAGCAGCCAAAATCTAGCGGGATGGGCCTACGAGCAGTACTTC.

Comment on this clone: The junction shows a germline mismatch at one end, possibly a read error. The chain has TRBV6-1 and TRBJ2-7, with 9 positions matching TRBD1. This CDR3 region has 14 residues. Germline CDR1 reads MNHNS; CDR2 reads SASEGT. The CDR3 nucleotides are TGTGCCAGCAGAGAAGACAGGGGGGGCGACGAGCAGTACTTC. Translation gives CASREDRGGDEQYF.

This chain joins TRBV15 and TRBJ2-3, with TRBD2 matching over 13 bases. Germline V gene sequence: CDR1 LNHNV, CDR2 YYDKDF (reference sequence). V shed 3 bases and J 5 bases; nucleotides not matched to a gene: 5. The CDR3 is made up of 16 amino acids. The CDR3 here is CATSRRLAGGGDTQYF. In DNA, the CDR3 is TGTGCCACCAGCAGGCGACTAGCGGGAGGAGGAGATACGCAGTATTTT.

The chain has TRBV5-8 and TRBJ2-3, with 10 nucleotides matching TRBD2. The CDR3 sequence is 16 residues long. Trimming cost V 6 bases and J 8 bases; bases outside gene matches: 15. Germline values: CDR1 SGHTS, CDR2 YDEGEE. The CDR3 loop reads CASTSGVLAGAGTQYF. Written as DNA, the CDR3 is TGTGCCAGCACCAGTGGTGTGCTAGCGGGAGCGGGTACGCAGTATTTT.

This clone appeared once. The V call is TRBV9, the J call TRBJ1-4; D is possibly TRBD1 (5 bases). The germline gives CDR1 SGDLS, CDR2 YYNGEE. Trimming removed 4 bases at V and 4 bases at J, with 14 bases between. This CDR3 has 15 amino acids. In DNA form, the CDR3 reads TGTGCCAGCAGCTCCACCGGGACCTATAATGAAAAACTGTTTTTT. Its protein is CASSSTGTYNEKLFF.

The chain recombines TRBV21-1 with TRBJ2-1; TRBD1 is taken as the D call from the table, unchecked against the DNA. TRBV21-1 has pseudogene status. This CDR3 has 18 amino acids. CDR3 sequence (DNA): TGTGCCAGCAGCAAACGGGACAGGGGCTTCAGCTCCTACAATGAGCAGTTCTTC. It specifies CASSKRDRGFSSYNEQFF.

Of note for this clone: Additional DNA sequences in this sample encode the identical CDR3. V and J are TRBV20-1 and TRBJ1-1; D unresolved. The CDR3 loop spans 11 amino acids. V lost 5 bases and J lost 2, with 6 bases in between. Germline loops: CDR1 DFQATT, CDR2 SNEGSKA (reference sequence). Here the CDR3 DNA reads TGCAGTGCTGGGGTCAACACTGAAGCTTTCTTT. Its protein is CSAGVNTEAFF.

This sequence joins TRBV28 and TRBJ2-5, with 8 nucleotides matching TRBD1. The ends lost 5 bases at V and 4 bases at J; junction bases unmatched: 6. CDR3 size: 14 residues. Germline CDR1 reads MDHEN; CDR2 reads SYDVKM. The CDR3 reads CASSRTGRGETQYF. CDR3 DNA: TGTGCCAGCAGTCGGACAGGGAGAGGAGAGACCCAGTACTTC.

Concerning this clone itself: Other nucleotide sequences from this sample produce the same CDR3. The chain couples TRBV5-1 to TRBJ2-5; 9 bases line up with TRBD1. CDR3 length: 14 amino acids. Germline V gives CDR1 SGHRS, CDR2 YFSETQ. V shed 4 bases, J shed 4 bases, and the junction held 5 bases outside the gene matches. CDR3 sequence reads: CASSRDRGGETQYF. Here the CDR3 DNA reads TGCGCCAGCAGCAGAGACAGGGGGGGAGAGACCCAGTACTTC.

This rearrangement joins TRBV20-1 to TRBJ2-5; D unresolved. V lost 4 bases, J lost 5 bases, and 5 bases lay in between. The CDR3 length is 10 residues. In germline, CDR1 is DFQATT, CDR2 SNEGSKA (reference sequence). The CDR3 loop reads CSATGETQYF. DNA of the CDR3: TGCAGTGCTACCGGGGAGACCCAGTACTTC.

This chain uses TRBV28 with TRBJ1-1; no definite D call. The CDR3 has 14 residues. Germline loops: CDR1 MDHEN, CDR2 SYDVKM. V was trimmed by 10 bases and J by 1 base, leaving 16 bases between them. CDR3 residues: CATNLPTENTEAFF. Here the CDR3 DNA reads TGTGCCACCAACCTCCCGACCGAGAACACTGAAGCTTTCTTT.

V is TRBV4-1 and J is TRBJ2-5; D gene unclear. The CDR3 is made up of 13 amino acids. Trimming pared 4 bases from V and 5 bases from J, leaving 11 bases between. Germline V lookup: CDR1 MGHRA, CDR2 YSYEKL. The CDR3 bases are TGCGCCAGCAGCCGGACCCTGGGGGAGACCCAGTACTTC. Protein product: CASSRTLGETQYF.

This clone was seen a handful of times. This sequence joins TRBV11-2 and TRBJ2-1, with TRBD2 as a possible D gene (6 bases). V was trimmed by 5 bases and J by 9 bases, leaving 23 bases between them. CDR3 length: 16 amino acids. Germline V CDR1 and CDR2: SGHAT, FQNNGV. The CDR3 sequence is CASSRWGDGLQSEQFF. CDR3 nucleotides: TGTGCCAGCAGCCGGTGGGGGGACGGGCTTCAAAGTGAGCAGTTCTTC.

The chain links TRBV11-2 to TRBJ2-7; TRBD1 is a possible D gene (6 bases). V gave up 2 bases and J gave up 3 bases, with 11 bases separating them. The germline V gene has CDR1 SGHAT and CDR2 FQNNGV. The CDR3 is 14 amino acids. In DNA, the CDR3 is TGTGCCAGCAGCTTAAGGGGACACTACTACGAGCAGTACTTC. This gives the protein CASSLRGHYYEQYF.

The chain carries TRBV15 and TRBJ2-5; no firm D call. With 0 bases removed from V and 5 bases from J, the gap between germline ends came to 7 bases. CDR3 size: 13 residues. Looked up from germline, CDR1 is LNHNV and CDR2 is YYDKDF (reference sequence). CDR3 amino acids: CATSRELLETQYF. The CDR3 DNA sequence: TGTGCCACCAGCAGAGAACTCTTGGAGACCCAGTACTTC.

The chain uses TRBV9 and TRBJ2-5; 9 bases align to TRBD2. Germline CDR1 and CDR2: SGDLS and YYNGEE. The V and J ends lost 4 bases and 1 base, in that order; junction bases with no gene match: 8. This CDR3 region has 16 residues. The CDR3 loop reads CASSPHGGRGQETQYF. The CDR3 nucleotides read TGTGCCAGCAGCCCCCATGGCGGGAGGGGCCAAGAGACCCAGTACTTC.

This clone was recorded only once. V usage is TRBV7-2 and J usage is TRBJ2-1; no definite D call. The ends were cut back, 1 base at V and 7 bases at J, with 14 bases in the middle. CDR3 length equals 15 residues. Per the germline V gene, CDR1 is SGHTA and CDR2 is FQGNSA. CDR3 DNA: TGTGCCAGCAGCTTAGTTGTGCTGGTGGAGAATGAGCAGTTCTTC. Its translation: CASSLVVLVENEQFF.

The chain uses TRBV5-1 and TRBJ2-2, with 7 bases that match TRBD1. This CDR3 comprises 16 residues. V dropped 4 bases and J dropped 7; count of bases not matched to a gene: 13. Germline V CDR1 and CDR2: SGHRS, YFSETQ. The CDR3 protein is CASSLQPTGTDGELFF. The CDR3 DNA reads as TGCGCCAGCAGCCTACAACCGACAGGGACCGACGGGGAGCTGTTTTTT.

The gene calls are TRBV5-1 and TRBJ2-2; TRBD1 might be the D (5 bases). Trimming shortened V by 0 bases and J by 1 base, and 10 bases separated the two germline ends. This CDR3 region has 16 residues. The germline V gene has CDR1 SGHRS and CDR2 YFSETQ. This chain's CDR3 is CASSLAQGRNTGELFF. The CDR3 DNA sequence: TGCGCCAGCAGCTTGGCCCAGGGCCGGAACACCGGGGAGCTGTTTTTT.

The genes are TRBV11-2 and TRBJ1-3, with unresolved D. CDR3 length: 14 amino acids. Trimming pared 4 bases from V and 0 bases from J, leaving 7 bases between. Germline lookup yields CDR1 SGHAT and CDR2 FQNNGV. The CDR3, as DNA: TGTGCCAGCAGCTCACAGTACTCTGGAAACACCATATATTTT. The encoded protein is CASSSQYSGNTIYF.

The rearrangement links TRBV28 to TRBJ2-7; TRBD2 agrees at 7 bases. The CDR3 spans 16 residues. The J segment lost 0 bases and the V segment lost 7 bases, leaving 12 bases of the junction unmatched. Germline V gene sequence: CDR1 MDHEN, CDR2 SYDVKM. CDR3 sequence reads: CASTVGRTISSYEQYF. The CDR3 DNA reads TGTGCCAGCACCGTCGGGAGGACTATATCCTCCTACGAGCAGTACTTC. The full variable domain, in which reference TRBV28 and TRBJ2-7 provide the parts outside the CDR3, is DVKVTQSSRYLVKRTGEKVFLECVQDMDHENMFWYRQDPGLGLRLIYFSYDVKMKEKGDIPEGYSVSREKKERFSLILESASTNQTSMYLCASTVGRTISSYEQYFGPGTRLTVT.

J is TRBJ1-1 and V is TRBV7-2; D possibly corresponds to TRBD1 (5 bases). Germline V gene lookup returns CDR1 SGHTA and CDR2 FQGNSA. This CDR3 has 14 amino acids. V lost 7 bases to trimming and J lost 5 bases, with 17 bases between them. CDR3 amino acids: CASTNRGGSTEAFF. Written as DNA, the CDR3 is TGTGCCAGCACCAACCGGGGGGGTTCGACTGAAGCTTTCTTT. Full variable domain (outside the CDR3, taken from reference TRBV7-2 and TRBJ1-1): GAGVSQSPSNKVTEKGKDVELRCDPISGHTALYWYRQSLGQGLEFLIYFQGNSAPDKSGLPSDRFSAERTGGSVSTLTIQRTQQEDSAVYLCASTNRGGSTEAFFGQGTRLTVV.

The CDR3 here is CAGRPADTQYF. As DNA, the CDR3 is TGTGCCGGACGACCCGCAGATACGCAGTATTTT. The chain is built from TRBV30 and TRBJ2-3; D not certain. CDR1 GTSNPN and CDR2 SVGIG come from the germline V gene (reference sequence). V was cut by 8 bases and J by 4 bases, with 10 bases left in between. The CDR3 is 11 residues long.

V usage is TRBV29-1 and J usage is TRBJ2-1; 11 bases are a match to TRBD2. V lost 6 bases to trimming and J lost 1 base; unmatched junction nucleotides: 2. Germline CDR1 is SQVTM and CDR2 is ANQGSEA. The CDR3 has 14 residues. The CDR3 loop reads CSVLAGASYNEQFF. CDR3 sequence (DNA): TGCAGCGTACTAGCGGGAGCTTCCTACAATGAGCAGTTCTTC.

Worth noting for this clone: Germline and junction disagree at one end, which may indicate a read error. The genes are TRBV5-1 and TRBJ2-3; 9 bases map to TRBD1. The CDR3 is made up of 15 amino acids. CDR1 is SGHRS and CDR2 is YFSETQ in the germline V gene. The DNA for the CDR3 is TGCGCCAGCAGCTCGCCGGGACAGGGCACGGATACGCAGTATTTT. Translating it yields CASSSPGQGTDTQYF.

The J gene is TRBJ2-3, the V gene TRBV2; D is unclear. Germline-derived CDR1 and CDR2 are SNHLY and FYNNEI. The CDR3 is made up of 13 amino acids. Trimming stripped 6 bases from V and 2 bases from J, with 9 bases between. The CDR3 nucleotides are TGTGCCAGCAGGGCTGGGTCCACAGATACGCAGTATTTT. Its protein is CASRAGSTDTQYF.